What follows is one T cell receptor (beta chain) and its context. This clone occurred once. Its antigen specificity is not known. No base quality information exists; no much larger clone differs at one position. The data stem from a study of T cell responses to AZD1222 COVID-19 vaccine (dated by TCRdb to the early 2020s). In the study overall: TCR sequencing covered approximately 230 trial participants: roughly 200 given two doses of AZD1222 and about 26 given two doses of MenACWY control vaccine. Enrollment into the trials was organized by age into subgroups of 18-55, 56-69 and 70-plus years, and those subgroups contained roughly 150, 30 and 60 TCR-sequenced participants, respectively. Results and caveats for the whole study, not just this receptor: After two AZD1222 doses, both the breadth and the depth of spike-specific TCRs were significantly higher than at day 0 and than in MenACWY recipients. Epitopes outside the regions mutated in the B.1.351 and B.1.1.7 variants were reportedly recognized by nearly half of the unique spike-specific TCRs. Conclusions about previously exposed vaccinees are limited, since just six or seven AZD1222 recipients were seropositive for SARS-CoV-2 at baseline. The 56-69-year group was small, and its depth increase did not reach significance, likely because of low power. Vaccine-associated CD4 TCRs spanned the whole spike protein, with dominant responses in regions 160-218 and 743-854. Most participants were white British and females outnumbered males, and the authors suggested that clonal diversity may have been underestimated. Because no day 14 peak-response samples were available, repertoires were characterized only after the peak T cell response.

The CDR1 and CDR2 encoded by the germline V gene are SGHNT and YENEEA. The CDR3 starts with the cysteine, ends with the phenylalanine, and has 15 residues. Only the CDR3 part of the read is kept: 45 bases, read in frame from the first base. V sheds 2 bases and J sheds 2 bases, leaving 12 bases between their ends. The CDR3 regions of human TCRbeta chains were analyzed by immunosequencing. As for the authors' bioinformatics: Repertoire TCRs were matched against a reference library of SARS-CoV-2-specific TCRs generated with the MIRA antigen-specificity platform. Breadth was defined as the fraction of unique TCRs that were SARS-CoV-2-associated, and depth was defined as the fraction of total T cells that were SARS-CoV-2-associated. Each spike-specific TCR was assigned to its reactive spike region and to a CD4 or CD8 class using the MIRA data. Log10-transformed breadth and depth values were compared by one-way ANOVA with Sidak's multiple comparisons tests. Sourced from immuneACCESS, this table was stored by TCRdb with only in-frame sequences that have V and J called. A share of the clones is absent; for the studies checked, an unresolved V gene accounts for under half, and the remainder has no known explanation. Clonal size and the V and J genes are those of that table, whereas D and trimming came from the DNA. The table for this sample lists around 65,000 clones; 70% to 90% of them were counted only once. The ten biggest clones cover 20% to 30% of the sample.

Interpreted using the paper, the time point label stands for: about 28 days (+/-7) after the second vaccine dose. AZD1222 recipients with second doses at about 4 weeks or about 12 weeks were pooled, because spike-specific TCR depth and breadth did not differ between schedules. The vaccinee samples were drawn from two UK trials, COV001 and COV002, one of which was a single-blind randomized controlled phase 2/3 trial testing AZD1222 (ChAdOx1 nCoV-19) in healthy adults. For TCRbeta chain sequencing, PBMC samples were collected from trial participants at day 0 and at day 28 after the second dose. This sequence was found in an adult who received the AZD1222 COVID-19 vaccine. This receptor chain uses TRBV11-3 and TRBJ1-1; the D gene is possibly TRBD1, with 5 bases matching. The sequenced sample was peripheral blood, obtained 28 days after the second AZD1222 dose. At the DNA level, the sequence is TGTGCCAGCAGCTTAAGGGCCAGGGCAAACACTGAAGCTTTCTTT. This encodes CASSLRARANTEAFF.